This entry describes one T cell receptor (beta chain). Its antigen is unknown. The ends were cut back, 10 bases at V and 1 base at J, with 7 bases in the middle. CDR1 is MNHEY, CDR2 SVGAGI, per germline. The CDR3 is made up of 11 amino acids. A second about 7 to 11 cycle PCR used barcoded and J-beta primers. Every sample gave at least 3 million paired-end reads containing CDR3. MiXCR, run by TCRdb on the 5' RACE reads, gives a single entry per CDR3 protein. The repertoire holds around 1,800,000 distinct CDR3 sequences, with roughly 43% as singletons. The data were obtained in a study of blood T cells in healthy people across ages. Study-wide results and caveats: It was held that the diversity estimates obtained from one million T cells were underestimates. Unsorted PBMC input precluded a conclusive naive versus antigen-experienced comparison. While age rose, TCR beta diversity per million T cells dropped in a roughly linear way.

The source of this sequence is a human donor in good health. Sequencing was carried out using blood. The chain links TRBV6-5 to TRBJ1-2; D call uncertain. The CDR3 nucleotides read TGTGCCACCTATCTTAACTATGGCTACACCTTC. Its translation: CATYLNYGYTF.